This T cell receptor (beta chain) comes out of a study of identical twins. Study-level findings and limits: Out-of-frame alpha sequences common to twins exhibited a surplus of low generation probability. Zero-insertion findings could be partly confounded by invariant cells (MAIT and iNKT cells).

Between the trimmed V and J ends, which lost 1 base and 2 bases, there was a span of 12 bases. This CDR3 has 15 amino acids. TCRdb passed the 5' RACE reads through MiXCR, listing each CDR3 protein once. This sample has approximately 490,000 distinct CDR3 sequences, with approximately 20% found just once. This clonotype turned up a few times. The antigen is unknown. These same data were also listed under a study on yellow fever vaccine responses in identical twins.

The clonotype originates from a woman aged 18-35 years in good health. Sample: CD4+ T cells sorted from blood. This rearrangement joins TRBV12-3 or TRBV12-4 to TRBJ2-7; maybe TRBD2 (5 bases). Here the CDR3 DNA reads TGTGCCAGCAGTTTAGTGGCGGGTTCCCCCTACGAGCAGTACTTC. This sequence encodes CASSLVAGSPYEQYF.